Shown below are 20 T cell receptor beta chains from a single sample sequenced in a study of blood T cell repertoires in COVID-19. The method was immunoSEQ multiplex PCR; TCRdb's version includes in-frame clones alone and lacks a portion of them. This table has approximately 170,000 clones, approximately 91% appearing once. The sequencing input was peripheral blood. Receptors originate from a man younger than 35 with COVID-19, enrolled during active disease.

This rearrangement joins TRBV27 to TRBJ1-6; TRBD1 might be the D (5 bases). The V and J ends lost 5 bases and 6 bases respectively, with 14 bases between them. CDR3 size: 15 residues. Germline loops: CDR1 MNHEY, CDR2 SMNVEV (reference sequence). The CDR3 DNA sequence: TGTGCCAGCAGTAGGATCGACAGTCCTAATTCACCCCTCCACTTT. Translating it yields CASSRIDSPNSPLHF.

The rearrangement joins TRBV4-2 to TRBJ2-1; TRBD2 aligns across 12 bases. CDR3 size: 18 residues. Germline loops: CDR1 LGHNA, CDR2 YNFKEQ. Trimming cost V 4 bases and J 2 bases; bases outside gene matches: 9. The CDR3 DNA reads TGTGCCAGCAGCCCCGGGGGCAGGACTAGCGGGACCTACAATGAGCAGTTCTTC. Protein sequence: CASSPGGRTSGTYNEQFF.

The chain has TRBV30 and TRBJ2-1; TRBD1 might be the D (5 bases). The CDR3 is 12 residues long. V was cut by 0 bases and J by 12 bases, with 12 bases left in between. The germline V gene encodes CDR1 GTSNPN and CDR2 SVGIG (reference sequence). CDR3 in amino acids: CAWSVQDPLQFF. In nucleotides, the CDR3 is TGTGCCTGGAGTGTACAGGATCCCTTGCAGTTCTTC.

The chain links TRBV11-2 to TRBJ2-3; possible D gene TRBD1, 6 bases. CDR1 is SGHAT and CDR2 is FQNNGV in the germline V gene. Trimming shortened V by 2 bases and J by 4 bases, and 13 bases separated the two germline ends. This CDR3 comprises 15 residues. The CDR3 coding sequence is TGTGCCAGCAGCTTACAGGGGATTGAAGCAGATACGCAGTATTTT. Translated: CASSLQGIEADTQYF.

The CDR3 here is CATSRGGLSYEQYF. CDR3 DNA sequence: TGTGCCACCAGCAGAGGGGGACTCTCTTACGAGCAGTACTTC. V gene TRBV15 combines with J gene TRBJ2-7; tentatively, D is TRBD2 (6 bases). V was clipped by 1 base and J by 4 bases, with 11 bases between them. The germline V gene encodes CDR1 LNHNV and CDR2 YYDKDF (reference sequence). CDR3 size: 14 residues.

The CDR3 protein is CASSTTGLQETQYF. In nucleotides, the CDR3 is TGTGCCAGCAGTACGACAGGGTTACAAGAGACCCAGTACTTC. The chain uses TRBV27 and TRBJ2-5; TRBD1 matches at 7 bases. Germline CDR1 MNHEY, CDR2 SMNVEV (reference sequence). Germline trimming cut 5 bases from V and 2 bases from J; bases unmatched to any gene: 5. The CDR3 runs to 14 residues.

This clone was detected only once. This chain uses TRBV28 with TRBJ2-1; 8 bases fit TRBD1. The CDR3 has 15 amino acids. The junction had 4 bases not matched to a gene; V was cut back by 0 bases and J by 6 bases. Germline V CDR1 and CDR2: MDHEN, SYDVKM. DNA for the CDR3: TGTGCCAGCAGTTTATGGGGGACAGGCCTCAATGAGCAGTTCTTC. Translated: CASSLWGTGLNEQFF. The variable domain in full, with the rest retrieved from reference TRBV28 and TRBJ2-1, is DVKVTQSSRYLVKRTGEKVFLECVQDMDHENMFWYRQDPGLGLRLIYFSYDVKMKEKGDIPEGYSVSREKKERFSLILESASTNQTSMYLCASSLWGTGLNEQFFGPGTRLTVL.

Concerning this clone: Its ends do not fully match the called genes, so a read error is possible. This rearrangement joins TRBV29-1 to TRBJ1-4; 12 positions match TRBD1. The V gene's germline CDR1 is SQVTM and CDR2 ANQGSEA. This CDR3 has 17 residues. CDR3 coding DNA: TGCAGCGTTGAAGACCCAGGGACAGGGGGCCTTAATGAAAAACTGCTTTTT. Protein sequence: CSVEDPGTGGLNEKLLF.

The V call is TRBV7-9, the J call TRBJ2-3, with 15 bases matching TRBD2. This CDR3 contains 16 residues. The V gene's germline CDR1 is SEHNR and CDR2 FQNEAQ (reference sequence). V lost 11 bases and J lost 3; bases outside the gene matches: 9. In DNA, the CDR3 is TGTGCCCTCCAAGGGACTAGCGGGAGGAGGACAGATACGCAGTATTTT. Protein product: CALQGTSGRRTDTQYF.

The gene calls are TRBV30 and TRBJ2-3, with TRBD2 matching over 7 bases. This CDR3 is built from 14 residues. After removal of 0 bases from V and 5 bases from J, the junction contained 5 bases not matched to a gene. Germline lookup yields CDR1 GTSNPN and CDR2 SVGIG (reference sequence). CDR3 DNA: TGTGCCTGGAGTGTACTAGCGAGGGGAGATACGCAGTATTTT. Translation: CAWSVLARGDTQYF.

The chain's CDR3 is CASSGGTAKYGYTF. CDR3 DNA: TGTGCCAGTAGTGGAGGGACAGCCAAATATGGCTACACCTTC. The chain links TRBV19 to TRBJ1-2, with 7 bases matching TRBD1. Germline assignment: CDR1 LNHDA and CDR2 SQIVND (reference sequence). The CDR3 is 14 amino acids. The J segment lost 5 bases and the V segment lost 5 bases, leaving 8 bases of the junction unmatched.

This clone came up once. The chain uses TRBV3-1 (or the pseudogene TRBV3-2) and TRBJ2-1; weak D call: TRBD2 (6 bases). CDR3 size: 16 residues. Germline CDR1 reads LGHDT; CDR2 reads YNNKEL (reference sequence). Trimming removed 3 bases at V and 1 base at J, with 13 bases between. CDR3 amino acids: CASSHARLGSYNEQFF. Here the CDR3 DNA reads TGTGCCAGCAGCCATGCCCGACTAGGATCCTACAATGAGCAGTTCTTC.

As concerns this clone: Its ends do not fully match the called genes, so a read error is possible. The V and J genes are TRBV7-7 and TRBJ2-7; possible D gene TRBD2, 6 bases. This CDR3 is built from 15 residues. Germline V gene sequence: CDR1 SSHAT, CDR2 FNYEAQ (reference sequence). This CDR3 is CASSLTGEGSYEQYF. CDR3 in DNA: TGTGCTAGCAGCTTAACGGGGGAAGGATCCTACGAGCAGTACTTC. Filled out from reference TRBV7-7 and TRBJ2-7, the complete variable domain reads GAGVSQSPRYKVTKRGQDVTLRCDPISSHATLYWYQQALGQGPEFLTYFNYEAQPDKSGLPSDRFSAERPEGSISTLTIQRTEQRDSAMYRCASSLTGEGSYEQYFGPGTRLTVT.

This clone was counted only a few times. The rearrangement links TRBV7-2 to TRBJ2-7; D gene unclear. Per the germline V gene, CDR1 is SGHTA and CDR2 is FQGNSA. The CDR3 loop spans 11 amino acids. V gave up 2 bases and J gave up 6 bases, with 5 bases separating them. CDR3 protein: CASSLTFEQYF. The DNA for the CDR3 is TGTGCCAGCAGCTTAACTTTCGAGCAGTACTTC.

J is TRBJ2-7 and V is TRBV11-1; TRBD1 agrees at 10 bases. CDR3 length: 15 residues. After removal of 5 bases from V and 2 bases from J, the junction contained 6 bases not matched to a gene. CDR1 and CDR2 from the germline V gene are SGHAT and FQDESV (reference sequence). The CDR3 DNA reads as TGTGCCAGCAGCAGCTACGGGACAGGGGCCTACGAGCAGTACTTC. It is translated as CASSSYGTGAYEQYF.

The chain has TRBV2 and TRBJ2-7; D perhaps matches TRBD2 (5 bases). The germline gives CDR1 SNHLY, CDR2 FYNNEI. CDR3 length equals 15 residues. Trimming shortened V by 8 bases and J by 0 bases, and 17 bases separated the two germline ends. CDR3 residues: CASQSGVLLSYEQYF. CDR3 coding DNA: TGTGCCAGCCAATCCGGGGTCCTTCTCTCCTACGAGCAGTACTTC.

The V and J genes are TRBV15 and TRBJ2-3; 10 nucleotides align to TRBD1. Per germline, CDR1 LNHNV and CDR2 YYDKDF (reference sequence). J was trimmed by 0 bases and V by 8 bases; bases with no gene match: 11. There are 17 residues in the CDR3. CDR3 coding DNA: TGTGCCACCTCAGGAGAGGGACAGGGGATTAGCACAGATACGCAGTATTTT. Its translation is CATSGEGQGISTDTQYF.

Written as DNA, the CDR3 is TGCGCCAGCAGTAGAAGGGAGGATTCACCCCTCCACTTT. It encodes CASSRREDSPLHF. The chain recombines TRBV5-1 with TRBJ1-6, with D hard to call. From germline, CDR1 is SGHRS and CDR2 YFSETQ. V lost 5 bases and J 8 bases, leaving 11 bases between the germline ends. This CDR3 region has 13 residues.

The chain is built from TRBV5-1 and TRBJ1-1, with unresolved D. The CDR3 has 15 residues. The germline V and J ends were trimmed by 4 bases and 3 bases, with 16 bases remaining between them. The germline CDR1 and CDR2 sequences are SGHRS and YFSETQ. The CDR3 sequence is CASSLLPSTHTEAFF. The CDR3 nucleotides read TGCGCCAGCAGCCTACTCCCCTCCACCCACACTGAAGCTTTCTTT. Full variable domain (missing parts from reference TRBV5-1 and TRBJ1-1): KAGVTQTPRYLIKTRGQQVTLSCSPISGHRSVSWYQQTPGQGLQFLFEYFSETQRNKGNFPGRFSGRQFSNSRSEMNVSTLELGDSALYLCASSLLPSTHTEAFFGQGTRLTVV.

The chain couples TRBV15 to TRBJ1-5; D unresolved. The V end lost 0 bases, the J end lost 2 bases, and 11 bases lay between the germline ends. The germline gives CDR1 LNHNV, CDR2 YYDKDF (reference sequence). This CDR3 is built from 16 residues. DNA of the CDR3: TGTGCCACCAGCAGAGAGCAGCCAGGCCGCAATCAGCCCCAGCATTTT. This gives the protein CATSREQPGRNQPQHF.